The present T cell receptor beta chain was sequenced within a study of T cell repertoires in ileal Crohn's disease. Across the study: M6 samples are neoterminal ileum biopsies from postoperative colonoscopy. Study-wide results and caveats: Compared with non-smokers, active smokers at surgery showed more clonal expansions.

Regarding this clone: Its target is not known.

TCRB immunosequencing input was about 520 nanograms of biopsy DNA per sample. The protocol was immunoSEQ multiplex PCR, while the TCRdb copy is restricted to in-frame clones and leaves out a portion. The sample holds approximately 3,000 clones, approximately 86% seen once. The time point here: neoterminal ileum biopsy at postoperative endoscopy, about 6 months after surgery. This receptor was taken from an adult with Crohn's disease. The material sequenced was ileal tissue.

CDR3: CAWSDDRGGGTEAFF. DNA for the CDR3: TGTGCCTGGAGTGATGATCGGGGAGGTGGCACTGAAGCTTTCTTT. The rearrangement joins TRBV30 to TRBJ1-1; D call uncertain. V was clipped by 1 base and J by 4 bases, with 16 bases between them. The germline CDR1 and CDR2 sequences are GTSNPN and SVGIG (reference sequence). CDR3 length: 15 amino acids.